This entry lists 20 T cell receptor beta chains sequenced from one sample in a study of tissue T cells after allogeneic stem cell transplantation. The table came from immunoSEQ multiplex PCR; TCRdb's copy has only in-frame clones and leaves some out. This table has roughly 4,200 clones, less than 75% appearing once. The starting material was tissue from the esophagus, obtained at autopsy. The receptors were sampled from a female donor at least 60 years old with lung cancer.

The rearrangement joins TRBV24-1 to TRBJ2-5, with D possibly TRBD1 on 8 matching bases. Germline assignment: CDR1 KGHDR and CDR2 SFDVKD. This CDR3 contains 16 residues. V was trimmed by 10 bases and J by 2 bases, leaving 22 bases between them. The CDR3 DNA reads TGTGCCACGGGGGGGCTGATTCGGACAGGGCAAGAGACCCAGTACTTC. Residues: CATGGLIRTGQETQYF.

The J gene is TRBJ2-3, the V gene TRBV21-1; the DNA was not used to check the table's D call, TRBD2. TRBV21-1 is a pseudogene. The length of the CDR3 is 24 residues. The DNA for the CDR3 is TGTGCCAGCAGCAGACGGGCCCTCCGAGGCCGTCTAGCGGGAGCCTCCTCTAGCACAGATACGCAGTATTTT. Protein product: CASSRRALRGRLAGASSSTDTQYF.

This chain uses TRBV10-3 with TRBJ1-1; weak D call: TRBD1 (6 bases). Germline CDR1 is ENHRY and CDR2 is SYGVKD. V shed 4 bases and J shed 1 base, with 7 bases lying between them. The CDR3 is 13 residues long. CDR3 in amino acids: CAISGTENTEAFF. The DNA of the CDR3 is TGTGCCATCAGTGGGACAGAGAACACTGAAGCTTTCTTT.

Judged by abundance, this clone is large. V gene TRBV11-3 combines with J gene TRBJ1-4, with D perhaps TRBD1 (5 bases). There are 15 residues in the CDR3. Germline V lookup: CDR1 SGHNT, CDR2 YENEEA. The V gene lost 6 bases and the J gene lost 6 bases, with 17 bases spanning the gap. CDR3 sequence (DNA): TGTGCCAGCAGAAACCGGGCCCCGGGGGATGAAAAACTGTTTTTT. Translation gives CASRNRAPGDEKLFF.

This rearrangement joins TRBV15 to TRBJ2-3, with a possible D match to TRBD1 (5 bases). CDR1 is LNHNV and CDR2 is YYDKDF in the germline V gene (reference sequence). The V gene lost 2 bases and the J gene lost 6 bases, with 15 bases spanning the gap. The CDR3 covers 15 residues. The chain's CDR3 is CATSRTTAIYDTQYF. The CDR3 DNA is TGTGCCACCAGCAGAACGACAGCGATCTACGATACGCAGTATTTT.

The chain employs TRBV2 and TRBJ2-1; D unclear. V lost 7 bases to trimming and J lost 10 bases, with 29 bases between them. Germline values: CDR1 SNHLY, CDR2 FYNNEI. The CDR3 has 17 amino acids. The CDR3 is CASIGLVALTYNSEQFF. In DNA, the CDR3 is TGTGCCAGCATTGGGTTAGTCGCCCTTACCTACAATTCGGAGCAGTTCTTC. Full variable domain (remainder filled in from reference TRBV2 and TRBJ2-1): EPEVTQTPSHQVTQMGQEVILRCVPISNHLYFYWYRQILGQKVEFLVSFYNNEISEKSEIFDDQFSVERPDGSNFTLKIRSTKLEDSAMYFCASIGLVALTYNSEQFFGPGTRLTVL.

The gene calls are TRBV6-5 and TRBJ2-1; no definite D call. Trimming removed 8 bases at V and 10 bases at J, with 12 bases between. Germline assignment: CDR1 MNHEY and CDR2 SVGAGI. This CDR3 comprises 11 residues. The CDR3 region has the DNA TGTGCCAGCTGGTCCATGGGGGAGCAGTTCTTC. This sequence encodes CASWSMGEQFF.

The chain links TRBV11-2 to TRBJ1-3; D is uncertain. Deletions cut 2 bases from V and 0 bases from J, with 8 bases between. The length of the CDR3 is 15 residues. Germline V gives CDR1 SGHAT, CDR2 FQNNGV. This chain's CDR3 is CASSLSPGSGNTIYF. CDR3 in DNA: TGTGCCAGCAGCTTAAGCCCAGGCTCTGGAAACACCATATATTTT.

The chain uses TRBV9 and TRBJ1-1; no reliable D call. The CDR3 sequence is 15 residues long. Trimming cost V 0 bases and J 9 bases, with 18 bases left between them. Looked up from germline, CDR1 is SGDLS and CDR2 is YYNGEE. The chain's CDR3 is CASSVGEGFAIKAFF. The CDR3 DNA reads TGTGCCAGCAGCGTAGGAGAGGGCTTCGCTATTAAAGCTTTCTTT.

In nucleotides, the CDR3 is TGTGCCTGGAGTGTAGGGCTAGCGGGGGACGAGCAGTACTTC. This codes for CAWSVGLAGDEQYF. This chain uses TRBV30 with TRBJ2-7; 10 bases are a match to TRBD2. Germline V gives CDR1 GTSNPN, CDR2 SVGIG (reference sequence). The junction had 4 bases not matched to a gene; V was cut back by 0 bases and J by 5 bases. This CDR3 region has 14 residues.

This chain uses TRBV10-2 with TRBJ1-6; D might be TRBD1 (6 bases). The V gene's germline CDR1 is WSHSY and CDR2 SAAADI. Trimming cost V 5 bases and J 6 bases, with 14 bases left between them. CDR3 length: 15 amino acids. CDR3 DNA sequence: TGCGCCAGCAGTCCGGGGGCGCGAATTAATTCACCCCTCCACTTT. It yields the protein CASSPGARINSPLHF.

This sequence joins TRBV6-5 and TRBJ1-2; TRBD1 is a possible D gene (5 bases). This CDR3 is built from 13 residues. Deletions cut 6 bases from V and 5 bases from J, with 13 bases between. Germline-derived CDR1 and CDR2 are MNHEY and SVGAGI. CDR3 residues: CASRGGVGYGYTF. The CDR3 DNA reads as TGTGCCAGCAGGGGGGGGGTCGGTTATGGCTACACCTTC.

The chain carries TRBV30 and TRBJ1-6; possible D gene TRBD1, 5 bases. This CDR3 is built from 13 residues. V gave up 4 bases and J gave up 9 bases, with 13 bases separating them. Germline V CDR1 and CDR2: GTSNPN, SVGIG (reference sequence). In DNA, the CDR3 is TGTGCCTGGACCGGGACGGAAATTTCACCCCTCCACTTT. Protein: CAWTGTEISPLHF.

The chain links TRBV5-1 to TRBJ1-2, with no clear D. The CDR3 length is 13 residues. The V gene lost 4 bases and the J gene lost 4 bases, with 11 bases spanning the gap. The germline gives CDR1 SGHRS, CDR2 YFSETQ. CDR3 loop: CASSLTVTYGYTF. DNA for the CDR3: TGCGCCAGCAGCCTGACGGTTACCTATGGCTACACCTTC. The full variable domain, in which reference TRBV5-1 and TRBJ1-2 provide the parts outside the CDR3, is KAGVTQTPRYLIKTRGQQVTLSCSPISGHRSVSWYQQTPGQGLQFLFEYFSETQRNKGNFPGRFSGRQFSNSRSEMNVSTLELGDSALYLCASSLTVTYGYTFGSGTRLTVV.

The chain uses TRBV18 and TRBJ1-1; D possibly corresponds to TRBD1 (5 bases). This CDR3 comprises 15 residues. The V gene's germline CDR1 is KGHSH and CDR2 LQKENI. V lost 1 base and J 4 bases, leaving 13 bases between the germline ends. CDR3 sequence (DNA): TGTGCCAGCTCACCACGGGGGTTGGGGAGCACTGAAGCTTTCTTT. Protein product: CASSPRGLGSTEAFF.

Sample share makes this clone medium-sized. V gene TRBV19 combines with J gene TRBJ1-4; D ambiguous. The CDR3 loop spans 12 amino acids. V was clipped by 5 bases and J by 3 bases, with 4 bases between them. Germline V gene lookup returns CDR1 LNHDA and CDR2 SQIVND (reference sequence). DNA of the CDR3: TGTGCCAGTAGTCAGTCTAATGAAAAACTGTTTTTT. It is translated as CASSQSNEKLFF.

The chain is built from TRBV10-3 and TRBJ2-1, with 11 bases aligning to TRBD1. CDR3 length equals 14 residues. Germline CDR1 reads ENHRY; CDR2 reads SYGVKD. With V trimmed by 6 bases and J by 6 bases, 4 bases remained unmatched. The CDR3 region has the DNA TGTGCCATCAGAGGGACAGGGGGTTCCAATGAGCAGTTCTTC. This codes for CAIRGTGGSNEQFF.

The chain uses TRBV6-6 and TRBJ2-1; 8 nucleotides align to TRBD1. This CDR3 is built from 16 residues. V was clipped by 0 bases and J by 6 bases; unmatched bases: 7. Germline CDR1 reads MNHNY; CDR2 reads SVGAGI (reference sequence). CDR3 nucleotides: TGTGCCAGCAGTTACTCGAGGACAGGGAGAGGCAATGAGCAGTTCTTC. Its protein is CASSYSRTGRGNEQFF.

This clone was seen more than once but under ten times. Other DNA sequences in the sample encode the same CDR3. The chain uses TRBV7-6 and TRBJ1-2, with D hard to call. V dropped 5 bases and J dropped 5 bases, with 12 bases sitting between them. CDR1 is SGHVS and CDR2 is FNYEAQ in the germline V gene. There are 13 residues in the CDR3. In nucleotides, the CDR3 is TGTGCCAGCAGCCCCGGTAGGAGTTATGGCTACACCTTC. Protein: CASSPGRSYGYTF.

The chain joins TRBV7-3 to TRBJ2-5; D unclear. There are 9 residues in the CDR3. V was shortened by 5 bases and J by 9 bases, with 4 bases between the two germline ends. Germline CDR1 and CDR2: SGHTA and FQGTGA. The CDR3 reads CASSDAQYF. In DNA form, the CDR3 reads TGTGCCAGCAGCGACGCCCAGTACTTC.